This T cell receptor (beta chain) is drawn from a study of regulatory T cells in long-lasting Graves disease. At the level of the study: Newly diagnosed Graves' patients had under 3 months of antithyroid drugs. Points from the study as a whole: Persistent patients shared 2,500 to 3,000 public clonotypes among themselves. Newly diagnosed patients shared fewer, at around 970. Patients with persistent disease showed a bias toward TRBV28, TRBJ1-2 and TRBJ2-5.

Libraries of TCR beta came from iRepertoire HTBI primers plus Arm-PCR of CDR3 regions. TCRdb fed the multiplex PCR reads into MiXCR, producing one record per CDR3 protein. The profile shows 500,000 or so distinct CDR3 sequences, about 15% of them singletons. Time point in this sample: newly diagnosed GD, antithyroid drugs for less than 3 months. Scientists built the TCR library using RNA that was extracted from PBMCs. As for this clonotype: No antigen is known for it.

This CDR3 has 12 amino acids. Trimming stripped 6 bases from V and 4 bases from J, with 9 bases between. Germline V gives CDR1 DFQATT, CDR2 SNEGSKA (reference sequence). This sample was also put to use in a study of T cells in Graves' hyperthyroidism and ophthalmopathy.

This chain connects TRBV20-1 to TRBJ1-4; D not resolved. The receptor was isolated from a woman aged 35 to 60 with Graves disease. Sequencing used peripheral blood mononuclear cells (PBMCs), obtained at new diagnosis, from a patient treated with antithyroid drugs. The CDR3 DNA follows: TGCAGTGCCCGGACGTTTAATGAAAAACTGTTTTTT. Amino acids: CSARTFNEKLFF.